This TCR beta chain originates from a study of cytomegalovirus exposure and HLA in healthy donors. 60 Vbeta and 13 Jbeta primers were used in PCR. Here immunoSEQ multiplex PCR was the method, and the copy in TCRdb shows in-frame clones only, minus some. Found here are about 180,000 clones, 65% to 85% of them singletons; the top ten hold 1.3% to 1.5%. V dropped 5 bases and J dropped 7 bases, with 18 bases sitting between them. The CDR3 consists of 14 residues. Germline V gene data show CDR1 as MNHEY and CDR2 as SMNVEV (reference sequence). Findings and caveats of the study: The authors enumerated over 150 TCR beta chains as linked to cytomegalovirus. Most TCR sequences were seen very rarely across donors, but some public TCRs occurred in many. Across donors, presence/absence analyses took sequencing depth to be roughly uniform. As a later analysis showed, a missense DCLRE1C variant was linked to trimming of TCR beta V- and J-genes.

This clone was recorded only once. Its cognate antigen is unknown. Sequencing was carried out using PBMCs. The receptor comes from a girl aged 5-17 years in good health and CMV-seropositive. The rearrangement uses TRBV27 and TRBJ2-7, with D perhaps matching TRBD2 (6 bases). Written as DNA, the CDR3 is TGTGCCAGCAGTCTCCGGGAGATTTCGGGTGAGCAGTACTTC. It specifies CASSLREISGEQYF.